Presented here are 32 T cell receptor beta chains from one specimen sequenced in a study of CD8 T cells in Susac syndrome. Reverse transcription of about 0.5 to 1 ug RNA was carried out with random hexamers. TCRdb called the immunoSEQ multiplex PCR reads again in MiXCR, with one record for every CDR3 protein. The sample has about 430,000 distinct CDR3 sequences, 85% to 90% seen once. The sequenced sample was CD8+ T cells from PBMCs. The origin of the receptors is a human donor with multiple sclerosis.

The chain combines TRBV4-1 with TRBJ1-1; the D is unclear. From germline, CDR1 is MGHRA and CDR2 YSYEKL. CDR3 size: 15 residues. The ends were cut back, 0 bases at V and 6 bases at J, with 14 bases in the middle. The CDR3 loop reads CASSQDRQFFAEAFF. The CDR3 coding sequence is TGCGCCAGCAGCCAAGATCGGCAATTTTTCGCTGAAGCTTTCTTT.

The J gene is TRBJ1-1, the V gene TRBV29-1, with D uncertain. The CDR3 consists of 13 residues. Per the germline V gene, CDR1 is SQVTM and CDR2 is ANQGSEA. V lost 4 bases to trimming and J lost 4 bases, with 13 bases between them. The CDR3 DNA is TGCAGCGTTGTGGGCAGGAGAGGCACTGAAGCTTTCTTT. Translated: CSVVGRRGTEAFF.

The chain carries TRBV20-1 and TRBJ2-1; 8 bases map to TRBD2. The germline V gene has CDR1 DFQATT and CDR2 SNEGSKA (reference sequence). V dropped 1 base and J dropped 5; count of bases not matched to a gene: 4. This CDR3 region has 14 residues. The CDR3 DNA is TGCAGTGCTAGAGCGACGGGGGGGAACAATGAGCAGTTCTTC. Protein sequence: CSARATGGNNEQFF.

V and J are TRBV7-9 and TRBJ2-2; D could derive from TRBD1 or TRBD2 (5 bases each). The germline gives CDR1 SEHNR, CDR2 FQNEAQ (reference sequence). The V and J ends lost 7 bases and 3 bases respectively, with 6 bases between them. This CDR3 has 12 amino acids. The CDR3 DNA sequence: TGTGCCAGCATGGGGGACACCGGGGAGCTGTTTTTT. Translating it yields CASMGDTGELFF.

A single count supports this clonotype. The J gene is TRBJ1-6, the V gene TRBV5-4, with D possibly matching TRBD1 (5 bases). CDR3 length: 14 amino acids. Germline lookup yields CDR1 SGHNT and CDR2 YYREEE (reference sequence). The germline V and J ends were trimmed by 2 bases and 10 bases, with 13 bases remaining between them. The CDR3 DNA reads TGTGCCAGCAGCTTAGAGGGGATCGAGTCACCCCTCCACTTT. Translating gives CASSLEGIESPLHF.

The chain uses TRBV5-4 and TRBJ1-2; D is unclear. CDR1 is SGHNT and CDR2 is YYREEE in the germline V gene (reference sequence). V was trimmed by 2 bases and J by 4 bases, leaving 9 bases between them. The CDR3 length is 13 residues. The CDR3, as DNA: TGTGCCAGCAGCTTAGGTAACAGCTATGGCTACACCTTC. As protein: CASSLGNSYGYTF.

The chain links TRBV4-1 to TRBJ2-2; D possibly matches TRBD1 or TRBD2 (6 bases each). This CDR3 spans 12 amino acids. Germline values: CDR1 MGHRA, CDR2 YSYEKL. Trimming removed 4 bases from V and 10 bases from J, with 10 bases in between. As DNA, the CDR3 is TGCGCCAGCAGCCCCGGGGGCGTGGAGCTGTTTTTT. Translating it yields CASSPGGVELFF.

This clonotype was counted only a few times. This chain links TRBV7-9 with TRBJ2-1; TRBD2 might be the D (6 bases). The ends were cut back, 4 bases at V and 4 bases at J, with 11 bases in the middle. Germline lookup yields CDR1 SEHNR and CDR2 FQNEAQ (reference sequence). The CDR3 has 14 residues. The CDR3 coding sequence is TGTGCCAGCAGCTCCTCGGGACTTTACAATGAGCAGTTCTTC. Residues: CASSSSGLYNEQFF.

The rearrangement uses TRBV4-1 and TRBJ1-6; 7 nucleotides align to TRBD1. J lost 9 bases, V lost 0 bases, and 11 bases had no gene match. Germline assignment: CDR1 MGHRA and CDR2 YSYEKL. The CDR3 consists of 17 residues. The CDR3 DNA is TGCGCCAGCAGCCAAGAAGGTGGGACAGCGGGGACTTCACCCCTCCACTTT. This gives the protein CASSQEGGTAGTSPLHF.

The chain carries TRBV6-4 and TRBJ2-3; D is perhaps TRBD2 (6 bases). The CDR3 has 16 amino acids. Germline CDR1 and CDR2: MRHNA and SNTAGT. Trimming removed 4 bases at V and 9 bases at J, with 23 bases between. CDR3 coding DNA: TGTGCCAGCAGTGTATGGGCTAGCGACCCTCTGGGAACGCAGTATTTT. This encodes CASSVWASDPLGTQYF.

The rearrangement links TRBV18 to TRBJ1-1; D gene uncertain. The CDR3 is 14 residues long. Germline lookup yields CDR1 KGHSH and CDR2 LQKENI. V was trimmed by 0 bases and J by 7 bases, leaving 12 bases between them. In nucleotides, the CDR3 is TGTGCCAGCTCACCACCAGGGCAGGCCATTGAAGCTTTCTTT. Protein: CASSPPGQAIEAFF.

The DNA of the CDR3 is TGTGCCAGCTTGGATCAAACTTTGGGTACGCAGTATTTT. This translates into CASLDQTLGTQYF. This chain uses TRBV6-4 with TRBJ2-3; D not certain. Deletions cut 8 bases from V and 8 bases from J, with 17 bases between. Germline CDR1 and CDR2: MRHNA and SNTAGT. The CDR3 contains 13 residues.

V usage is TRBV20-1 and J usage is TRBJ2-3, with TRBD1 as a possible D gene (6 bases). Deletions cut 5 bases from V and 6 bases from J, with 21 bases between. This CDR3 region has 15 residues. Germline V gene sequence: CDR1 DFQATT, CDR2 SNEGSKA (reference sequence). The CDR3 region has the DNA TGCAGTGCTGGGGGCACTACGGGGTGGTTGGATACGCAGTATTTT. Its translation is CSAGGTTGWLDTQYF.

In this sample, this clonotype turned up once. The chain carries TRBV7-9 and TRBJ2-4, with TRBD2 matching over 8 bases. The junction had 12 bases not matched to a gene; V was cut back by 5 bases and J by 0 bases. The germline CDR1 and CDR2 sequences are SEHNR and FQNEAQ (reference sequence). The CDR3 loop spans 18 amino acids. The CDR3 DNA follows: TGTGCCAGCAGCCCCGGGAGGGTAGGACAGTTAGCCAAAAACATTCAGTACTTC. Translation: CASSPGRVGQLAKNIQYF.

This clonotype was observed a single time. The genes are TRBV20-1 and TRBJ2-7, with 10 bases lining up with TRBD2. From germline, CDR1 is DFQATT and CDR2 SNEGSKA (reference sequence). The CDR3 extends over 17 amino acids. The trim removed 2 bases at V and 2 bases at J, leaving 12 bases unmatched. The CDR3: CSARPSHEREGPYEQYF. As DNA, the CDR3 is TGCAGTGCTAGACCTAGCCACGAGCGGGAGGGCCCCTACGAGCAGTACTTC.

This chain joins TRBV11-3 and TRBJ2-2, with TRBD1 identical over 12 bases. This CDR3 is 15 amino acids long. CDR1 is SGHNT, CDR2 YENEEA, per germline. The V and J ends lost 8 bases and 7 bases, in that order; junction bases with no gene match: 8. CDR3 in DNA: TGTGCCAGCTCCGGGACAGGGGGCAAGAACGGGGAGCTGTTTTTT. This gives the protein CASSGTGGKNGELFF.

This chain joins TRBV9 and TRBJ1-4, with 8 bases identical to TRBD1. From germline, CDR1 is SGDLS and CDR2 YYNGEE. The CDR3 is 16 residues long. The V and J ends lost 1 base and 6 bases, in that order; junction bases with no gene match: 8. The CDR3: CASSVNRDRWDEKLFF. CDR3 nucleotides: TGTGCCAGCAGCGTAAACCGGGACAGGTGGGATGAAAAACTGTTTTTT.

Here the CDR3 DNA reads TGCAGTGCTTTTCACAGGGAGGGGGCCTACGAGCAGTACTTC. Translated: CSAFHREGAYEQYF. This sequence joins TRBV20-1 and TRBJ2-7; perhaps TRBD2 as D (7 bases). V dropped 5 bases and J dropped 2 bases, with 16 bases sitting between them. This CDR3 has 14 amino acids. Germline V gene sequence: CDR1 DFQATT, CDR2 SNEGSKA (reference sequence).

This chain uses TRBV28 with TRBJ2-3, with a tentative D call TRBD2 (6 bases). CDR1 is MDHEN, CDR2 SYDVKM, per germline. The CDR3 loop spans 17 amino acids. V lost 6 bases and J 0 bases, leaving 19 bases between the germline ends. CDR3 bases: TGTGCCAGCAGGCTCCGAGGGTGGGAGGCCAGCACAGATACGCAGTATTTT. Its protein product is CASRLRGWEASTDTQYF.

The CDR3 sequence is CASSLADRPLYEQYF. The CDR3 nucleotides are TGTGCCAGCAGCTTAGCGGACCGACCTCTTTACGAGCAGTACTTC. The rearrangement uses TRBV7-9 and TRBJ2-7; D not resolved. The CDR3 loop spans 15 amino acids. Trimming shortened V by 0 bases and J by 4 bases, and 13 bases separated the two germline ends. Germline V gene data show CDR1 as SEHNR and CDR2 as FQNEAQ (reference sequence).

This chain joins TRBV4-2 and TRBJ2-6; tentatively, D is TRBD1 (5 bases). Germline V gene lookup returns CDR1 LGHNA and CDR2 YNFKEQ. V dropped 2 bases and J dropped 0 bases, with 8 bases sitting between them. The CDR3 has 16 residues. The CDR3 DNA is TGTGCCAGCAGCCAATACCAGGGCTCTGGGGCCAACGTCCTGACTTTC. It is translated as CASSQYQGSGANVLTF.

The CDR3 spells CASSTMGGEAFF. DNA for the CDR3: TGTGCCAGCAGCACGATGGGGGGTGAAGCTTTCTTT. V and J are TRBV11-2 and TRBJ1-1; D might be TRBD1 (5 bases). CDR1 is SGHAT and CDR2 is FQNNGV in the germline V gene. This CDR3 spans 12 amino acids. V was clipped by 5 bases and J by 7 bases, with 11 bases between them.

V usage is TRBV7-9 and J usage is TRBJ2-2; the match to TRBD1 covers 7 bases. Per the germline V gene, CDR1 is SEHNR and CDR2 is FQNEAQ (reference sequence). J was trimmed by 4 bases and V by 5 bases; bases with no gene match: 7. The CDR3 extends over 15 amino acids. In DNA, the CDR3 is TGTGCCAGCAGCCACAGACAGGGCGGCACCGGGGAGCTGTTTTTT. Its translation is CASSHRQGGTGELFF.

The chain recombines TRBV6-5 with TRBJ2-7; a possible D gene is TRBD1 (5 bases). V lost 2 bases and J lost 5, with 16 bases in between. The CDR3 consists of 15 residues. Germline V lookup: CDR1 MNHEY, CDR2 SVGAGI. Written as DNA, the CDR3 is TGTGCCAGCAGTTACATCAGGGTAAACGGCCACGAGCAGTACTTC. Protein sequence: CASSYIRVNGHEQYF.

The rearrangement uses TRBV10-2 and TRBJ2-2; TRBD2 might be the D (5 bases). Looked up from germline, CDR1 is WSHSY and CDR2 is SAAADI. The CDR3 is 16 amino acids. V dropped 0 bases and J dropped 3 bases, with 11 bases sitting between them. This CDR3 reads CASSESETKHTGELFF. The CDR3 coding sequence is TGCGCCAGCAGTGAGTCGGAGACTAAACACACCGGGGAGCTGTTTTTT.

This chain links TRBV6-1 with TRBJ1-5; D is unclear. The CDR3 spans 17 residues. V dropped 1 base and J dropped 2 bases, with 15 bases sitting between them. Germline-derived CDR1 and CDR2 are MNHNS and SASEGT. The CDR3 loop reads CASSEDTSRVGNQPQHF. The CDR3 nucleotides read TGTGCCAGCAGTGAAGATACTAGTCGTGTTGGCAATCAGCCCCAGCATTTT.

This rearrangement joins TRBV24-1 to TRBJ2-3, with a tentative D call TRBD2 (6 bases). The germline gives CDR1 KGHDR, CDR2 SFDVKD. Trimming took off 3 bases at V and 2 bases at J, with 11 bases between the two ends. The CDR3 consists of 15 residues. The CDR3 DNA sequence: TGTGCCACCAGTGATCCGGGACTTAACACAGATACGCAGTATTTT. It is translated as CATSDPGLNTDTQYF.

V and J are TRBV5-1 and TRBJ2-7; D gene uncertain. This CDR3 spans 14 amino acids. The V gene's germline CDR1 is SGHRS and CDR2 YFSETQ. Between the trimmed V and J ends, which lost 4 bases and 1 base, there was a span of 12 bases. The CDR3, as DNA: TGCGCCAGCAGCGAATGGACCGGGTCCTACGAGCAGTACTTC. This encodes CASSEWTGSYEQYF. Filled out from reference TRBV5-1 and TRBJ2-7, the complete variable domain reads KAGVTQTPRYLIKTRGQQVTLSCSPISGHRSVSWYQQTPGQGLQFLFEYFSETQRNKGNFPGRFSGRQFSNSRSEMNVSTLELGDSALYLCASSEWTGSYEQYFGPGTRLTVT.

This chain joins TRBV12-3 or TRBV12-4 and TRBJ1-1; possible D gene TRBD1, 5 bases. CDR3 length: 15 residues. The V end lost 6 bases, the J end lost 6 bases, and 20 bases lay between the germline ends. The CDR3 DNA follows: TGTGCCAGCAGGACGGGACGGACGTGGGGTGCTGAAGCTTTCTTT. The encoded protein is CASRTGRTWGAEAFF.

The chain has TRBV27 and TRBJ1-2, with 7 bases matching TRBD1. The CDR3 sequence is 17 residues long. V gave up 0 bases and J gave up 4 bases; unmatched junction bases: 11. The germline gives CDR1 MNHEY, CDR2 SMNVEV (reference sequence). The DNA of the CDR3 is TGTGCCAGCAGTTTATCGCAAACAGGGGCATATATCTATGGCTACACCTTC. Residues: CASSLSQTGAYIYGYTF.

The rearrangement joins TRBV5-4 to TRBJ2-7; D is unresolved. Germline CDR1 and CDR2: SGHNT and YYREEE (reference sequence). Trimming shortened V by 0 bases and J by 3 bases, and 10 bases separated the two germline ends. This CDR3 has 14 residues. The CDR3 here is CASSLDSEIYEQYF. The CDR3, as DNA: TGTGCCAGCAGCTTGGACAGCGAGATCTACGAGCAGTACTTC.

CDR3 nucleotide sequence: TGTGCCAGCAGTTTCTTTAGGATCGGCCCAGTTATGAACACTGAAGCTTTCTTT. As protein: CASSFFRIGPVMNTEAFF. J is TRBJ1-1 and V is TRBV6-5; D remains unclear. V was pared by 4 bases and J by 0 bases, with 21 bases between. CDR1 MNHEY and CDR2 SVGAGI come from the germline V gene. The CDR3 extends over 18 amino acids.